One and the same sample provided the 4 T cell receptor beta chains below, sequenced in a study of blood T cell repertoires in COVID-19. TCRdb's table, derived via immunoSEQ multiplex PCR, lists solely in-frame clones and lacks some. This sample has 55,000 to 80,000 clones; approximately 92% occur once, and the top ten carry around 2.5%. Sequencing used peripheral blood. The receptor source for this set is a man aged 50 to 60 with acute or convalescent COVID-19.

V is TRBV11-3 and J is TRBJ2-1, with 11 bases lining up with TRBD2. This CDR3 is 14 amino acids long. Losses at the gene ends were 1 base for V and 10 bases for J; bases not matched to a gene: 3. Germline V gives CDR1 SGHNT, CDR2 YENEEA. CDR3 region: CASSLGLAGNEQFF. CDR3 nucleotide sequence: TGTGCCAGCAGCTTAGGACTAGCGGGAAACGAGCAGTTCTTC.

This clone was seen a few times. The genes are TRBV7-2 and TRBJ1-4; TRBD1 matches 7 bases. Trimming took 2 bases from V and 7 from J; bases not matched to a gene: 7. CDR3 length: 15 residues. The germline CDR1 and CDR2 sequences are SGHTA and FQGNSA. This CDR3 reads CASSLSQGGSEKLFF. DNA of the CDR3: TGTGCCAGCAGCTTATCTCAGGGGGGAAGTGAAAAACTGTTTTTT.

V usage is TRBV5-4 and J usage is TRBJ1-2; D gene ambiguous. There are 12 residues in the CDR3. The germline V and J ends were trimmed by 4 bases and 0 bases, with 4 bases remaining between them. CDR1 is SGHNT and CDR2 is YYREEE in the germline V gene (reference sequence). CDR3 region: CASSQANYGYTF. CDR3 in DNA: TGTGCCAGCAGCCAGGCTAACTATGGCTACACCTTC.

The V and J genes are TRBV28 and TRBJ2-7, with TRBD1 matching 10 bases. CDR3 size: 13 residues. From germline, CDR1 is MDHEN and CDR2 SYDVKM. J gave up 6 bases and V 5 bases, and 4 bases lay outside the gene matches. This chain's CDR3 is CASSPGQGFEQYF. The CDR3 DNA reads TGTGCCAGCAGTCCGGGACAGGGGTTCGAGCAGTACTTC.